This T cell receptor (beta chain) derives from a study of shared clonotypes between healthy human individuals. General study findings and limits: Blood alone was sampled, and tissue repertoires likely differ. Clonotypes not shared had lower generation probabilities than those common to all four donors.

Clones were read by immunoSEQ multiplex PCR, and TCRdb kept only the in-frame ones, dropping some. The table lists some 200,000 clones, around 93% of them singletons, with approximately 0.07% in the top ten. V gave up 10 bases and J gave up 0 bases, with 13 bases separating them. The germline V gene encodes CDR1 MDHEN and CDR2 SYDVKM. This CDR3 is 13 amino acids long. About this clone itself: What it binds is not known.

The sequence was obtained from a woman aged 30 to 39 in good health. The rearrangement links TRBV28 to TRBJ2-7; no clear D gene. The specimen sequenced was naive CD4+ T cells sorted from blood. Subset defined: CD45RA+ positively selected. CDR3 region: CAIRTGPSYEQYF. The CDR3 DNA follows: TGTGCCATTAGAACCGGGCCCTCCTACGAGCAGTACTTC.